A selection of T cell receptor beta chains follows, all from one sample in a study of long-term antiretroviral therapy in people with HIV. Repertoires were generated with immunoSEQ multiplex PCR, while TCRdb's copy carries only in-frame clones and drops some. The sample has 25,000 to 30,000 clones, about 95% seen once. The input for sequencing was unsorted PBMCs, taken 5.3 years after starting antiretroviral therapy. Receptors were obtained from a man younger than 40 with HIV. The CDR3 runs from the conserved cysteine through the conserved F or W. D genes are given only for firm matches. Part of the rows lack a size; the others show once, few, many or a class for expanded clones.

V: TRBV6-5; size: NA; D: NA; J: TRBJ1-2; CDR3: CASSYSKLGSYGYTF; DNA: TGTGCCAGCAGTTACTCGAAGTTAGGCAGCTATGGCTACACCTTC
V: TRBV4-1; size: NA; D: NA; J: TRBJ1-3; CDR3: CASSQPRVSGNTIYF; DNA: TGCGCCAGCAGCCAACCACGCGTCTCTGGAAACACCATATATTTT
V: TRBV6-5; size: NA; D: NA; J: TRBJ2-7; CDR3: CASSYSRTPIYEQYF; DNA: TGTGCCAGCAGTTACTCCCGGACACCTATTTACGAGCAGTACTTC
V: TRBV4-2; size: once; D: NA; J: TRBJ1-1; CDR3: CASSQDFSMNTEAFF; DNA: TGTGCCAGCAGCCAAGACTTCAGTATGAACACTGAAGCTTTCTTT
V: TRBV9; size: NA; D: NA; J: TRBJ2-2; CDR3: CASSRDSPMGGELFF; DNA: TGTGCCAGTAGTAGGGATAGCCCCATGGGCGGGGAGCTGTTTTTT
V: TRBV21-1; size: once; D: NA; J: TRBJ2-7; CDR3: CARENGRDDSYEQYF; DNA: TGTGCCAGGGAAAACGGCAGGGACGACTCCTACGAGCAGTACTTC
V: TRBV30; size: NA; D: TRBD1; J: TRBJ1-4; CDR3: CATGASTNEKLFF; DNA: TGTGCAACAGGGGCGTCAACTAATGAAAAACTGTTTTTT
V: TRBV7-7; size: NA; D: TRBD2; J: TRBJ2-5; CDR3: CASSLGGGGIQETQYF; DNA: TGTGCTAGCAGCTTAGGTGGGGGGGGTATCCAAGAGACCCAGTACTTC
V: TRBV30; size: once; D: NA; J: TRBJ2-2; CDR3: CAWSGTVPPGELFF; DNA: TGTGCCTGGAGTGGGACAGTCCCACCCGGGGAGCTGTTTTTT
V: TRBV11-2; size: NA; D: NA; J: TRBJ2-2; CDR3: CASSLRVAGELFF; DNA: TGTGCCAGCAGCTTAAGGGTGGCCGGGGAGCTGTTTTTT
V: TRBV5-6; size: NA; D: NA; J: TRBJ2-1; CDR3: CASSPRLEFTEQFF; DNA: TGTGCCAGCAGCCCCAGACTAGAGTTCACTGAGCAGTTCTTC
V: TRBV6-5; size: once; D: TRBD1; J: TRBJ1-6; CDR3: CVPGQYNSPLHF; DNA: TGTGTACCGGGACAGTATAATTCACCCCTCCACTTT
V: TRBV5-1; size: NA; D: TRBD1; J: TRBJ1-4; CDR3: CASGPGQGTNEKLFF; DNA: TGCGCCAGCGGACCTGGACAGGGGACTAATGAAAAACTGTTTTTT